This T cell receptor beta chain comes out of a study of monozygotic twins with inflammatory bowel disease. Study-level results: Treatment differences in immunosuppression may have added variability to the repertoires of patients. Healthy co-twins had higher TCRbeta inverse Simpson diversity than their IBD twins.

The CDR3 is made up of 16 amino acids. Germline CDR1 reads SGHTA; CDR2 reads FQGNSA. Concerning this clonotype itself: Its antigen is not identified.

Unfractionated whole blood yielded total RNA, and T cells were not sorted. Via template switching, UMIs carrying a 6-nucleotide sample barcode were introduced. TCRdb reprocessed the 5' RACE reads and keeps a single row for each CDR3 protein, giving no DNA. The sample table includes about 330,000 distinct CDR3 sequences. The TCR comes from a human donor with ulcerative colitis or Crohn's disease, or a healthy co-twin of an affected twin (not recorded which). The specimen was blood. The chain joins TRBV7-2 to TRBJ2-2; TCRdb designates TRBD1, a call that cannot be tested without DNA. CDR3 amino acids: CASSLGSQGKAGELFF.